The 24 T cell receptor beta chains reported below all come from one sample, sequenced in a study of early T cells in non-severe SARS-CoV-2 infection. TCRdb passed the 5' RACE reads through MiXCR, listing each CDR3 protein once. Here the sample spans around 44,000 distinct CDR3 sequences, roughly 7.7% being singletons. The sequencing sample was made of whole blood. The receptor set was obtained from an adult who was a healthcare worker with PCR-confirmed SARS-CoV-2 infection or an uninfected control (not recorded which).

Ten or more counts support this clonotype. The V and J genes are TRBV20-1 and TRBJ2-1; D perhaps matches TRBD1 (6 bases). V lost 3 bases and J 9 bases, leaving 9 bases between the germline ends. From germline, CDR1 is DFQATT and CDR2 SNEGSKA (reference sequence). The CDR3 runs to 11 residues. The CDR3 protein is CSARGTPEQFF. The CDR3 DNA reads TGCAGTGCTAGGGGGACACCTGAGCAGTTCTTC.

V and J are TRBV5-1 and TRBJ1-5; D uncertain. This CDR3 contains 14 residues. CDR1 is SGHRS and CDR2 is YFSETQ in the germline V gene. The V and J ends lost 4 bases and 6 bases respectively, with 14 bases between them. CDR3 loop: CASSPGRVGQPQHF. Written as DNA, the CDR3 is TGCGCCAGCAGCCCTGGTCGAGTAGGTCAGCCCCAGCATTTT.

J is TRBJ2-1 and V is TRBV7-2; D perhaps matches TRBD2 (6 bases). Germline values: CDR1 SGHTA, CDR2 FQGNSA. The ends were cut back, 1 base at V and 7 bases at J, with 14 bases in the middle. This CDR3 comprises 15 residues. CDR3 region: CASSLVRGGGNEQFF. CDR3 sequence (DNA): TGTGCCAGCAGCTTAGTTCGGGGAGGCGGAAATGAGCAGTTCTTC.

The V call is TRBV27, the J call TRBJ2-2, with D tentatively TRBD1 (5 bases). Between the trimmed V and J ends, which lost 2 bases and 4 bases, there was a span of 14 bases. Germline CDR1 is MNHEY and CDR2 is SMNVEV (reference sequence). This CDR3 comprises 16 residues. The CDR3 here is CASSLRGPSTTGELFF. The CDR3 DNA is TGTGCCAGCAGTTTAAGGGGCCCGAGCACCACCGGGGAGCTGTTTTTT.

This clonotype was detected many times. The chain has TRBV3-1 and TRBJ1-2; unclear D gene. The CDR3 covers 15 residues. Germline V lookup: CDR1 LGHDT, CDR2 YNNKEL (reference sequence). Trimming took 3 bases from V and 0 from J, leaving 11 bases between them. The CDR3 DNA reads TGTGCCAGCAGCCATGCCAAGAGGGCTAACTATGGCTACACCTTC. Protein product: CASSHAKRANYGYTF.

In this sample, this clonotype turned up many times. The chain is built from TRBV6-6 and TRBJ2-1; D is unclear. Germline V gives CDR1 MNHNY, CDR2 SVGAGI (reference sequence). V shed 0 bases and J shed 5 bases, with 8 bases lying between them. The CDR3 length is 14 residues. Here the CDR3 reads CASSYSIANNEQFF. The CDR3 DNA reads TGTGCCAGCAGTTACTCGATCGCCAACAATGAGCAGTTCTTC.

This clonotype occurred many times. V and J are TRBV12-3 or TRBV12-4 and TRBJ2-1; no clear D. There are 15 residues in the CDR3. V gave up 5 bases and J gave up 0 bases, with 11 bases separating them. The DNA for the CDR3 is TGTGCCAGCAGTGCGTACATGAGCTCCTACAATGAGCAGTTCTTC. Translating it yields CASSAYMSSYNEQFF.

This clonotype was seen only a few times. J is TRBJ1-1 and V is TRBV18, with D perhaps matching TRBD1 (6 bases). V lost 3 bases to trimming and J lost 1 base, with 12 bases between them. Germline V gives CDR1 KGHSH, CDR2 LQKENI. This CDR3 has 15 residues. The CDR3 DNA reads as TGTGCCAGCTCACCCCTCAGGGGCAAGAACACTGAAGCTTTCTTT. It translates to CASSPLRGKNTEAFF.

The rearrangement links TRBV5-1 to TRBJ2-7; maybe TRBD2 (6 bases). The V and J ends lost 0 bases and 1 base respectively, with 11 bases between them. Germline values: CDR1 SGHRS, CDR2 YFSETQ. The CDR3 contains 15 residues. The CDR3 region has the DNA TGCGCCAGCAGCTTGGATGGGACTCCTTCCTACGAGCAGTACTTC. Amino acid sequence: CASSLDGTPSYEQYF.

Ten or more counts support this clonotype. The rearrangement joins TRBV4-3 to TRBJ2-3; 11 nucleotides agree with TRBD2. Losses at the gene ends were 3 bases for V and 5 bases for J; bases not matched to a gene: 13. The CDR3 has 18 amino acids. Germline assignment: CDR1 LGHNA and CDR2 YSLEER. This chain's CDR3 is CASSQDIAGGLLEDTQYF. DNA of the CDR3: TGCGCCAGCAGCCAGGACATAGCGGGGGGGCTCTTGGAAGATACGCAGTATTTT.

This clonotype was picked up many times. This chain uses TRBV28 with TRBJ2-7; D ambiguous. V gave up 5 bases and J gave up 3 bases, with 5 bases separating them. Germline V lookup: CDR1 MDHEN, CDR2 SYDVKM. The length of the CDR3 is 11 residues. The CDR3 bases are TGTGCCAGCAGTACTTACTACGAGCAGTACTTC. Its translation: CASSTYYEQYF.

There are a few counts of this clonotype. The gene calls are TRBV12-3 or TRBV12-4 and TRBJ1-2, with D unclear. The CDR3 length is 13 residues. V lost 5 bases and J lost 7, with 14 bases in between. The CDR3 region has the DNA TGTGCCAGCAGTCGGACCCGGGCTGTTGGCTACACCTTC. It translates to CASSRTRAVGYTF.

This clonotype has at least ten counts. This rearrangement joins TRBV19 to TRBJ1-5; a weak D match, TRBD1 (6 bases). The CDR3 length is 16 residues. Per the germline V gene, CDR1 is LNHDA and CDR2 is SQIVND (reference sequence). V was clipped by 4 bases and J by 0 bases, with 13 bases between them. The CDR3, as DNA: TGTGCCAGTAGTAGGGGGCGACAGAATAGCAATCAGCCCCAGCATTTT. It specifies CASSRGRQNSNQPQHF.

This clonotype was detected many times. This chain uses TRBV5-4 with TRBJ1-2, with a tentative D call TRBD1 (5 bases). This CDR3 region has 15 residues. V was pared by 5 bases and J by 7 bases, with 21 bases between. Germline V gene sequence: CDR1 SGHNT, CDR2 YYREEE (reference sequence). Here the CDR3 reads CASRPSRVPDGGYTF. Written as DNA, the CDR3 is TGTGCCAGCAGACCCTCCAGGGTGCCAGATGGTGGCTACACCTTC.

This clonotype has ten or more counts. The chain uses TRBV20-1 and TRBJ2-7; possibly TRBD1 for D (6 bases). The CDR3 runs 15 residues. V gave up 7 bases and J gave up 0 bases, with 19 bases separating them. CDR1 and CDR2 from the germline V gene are DFQATT and SNEGSKA (reference sequence). Here the CDR3 DNA reads TGCAGTGTCCTGCTCTCGGGACAAAGCTCCTACGAGCAGTACTTC. This codes for CSVLLSGQSSYEQYF.

This chain uses TRBV18 with TRBJ2-5; D gene unclear. Germline V gene sequence: CDR1 KGHSH, CDR2 LQKENI. Trimming pared 0 bases from V and 6 bases from J, leaving 11 bases between. The CDR3 has 14 residues. CDR3: CASSPPEVRKTQYF. CDR3 DNA: TGTGCCAGCTCACCACCCGAAGTTAGGAAGACCCAGTACTTC.

This clonotype has a count of ten or more. The V and J genes are TRBV6-2 or TRBV6-3 and TRBJ1-1; 7 bases match TRBD1. This CDR3 has 12 amino acids. Per the germline V gene, CDR1 is MNHEY and CDR2 is SVGEGT. V shed 2 bases and J 8 bases; nucleotides not matched to a gene: 2. The CDR3 DNA reads as TGTGCCAGCAGTTACAGGGGGCGCGAAGCTTTCTTT. Translation: CASSYRGREAFF.

V and J are TRBV7-9 and TRBJ1-2; D is unresolved. Germline-derived CDR1 and CDR2 are SEHNR and FQNEAQ (reference sequence). The ends were cut back, 0 bases at V and 2 bases at J, with 4 bases in the middle. There are 13 residues in the CDR3. CDR3 sequence (DNA): TGTGCCAGCAGCTTAGCTGAAAACTATGGCTACACCTTC. Its protein is CASSLAENYGYTF.

Many counts were recorded for this clonotype. The chain combines TRBV29-1 with TRBJ1-2; no reliable D call. Trimming stripped 1 base from V and 5 bases from J, with 2 bases between. The CDR3 length is 10 residues. Germline values: CDR1 SQVTM, CDR2 ANQGSEA. The CDR3 spells CSVEGYGYTF. CDR3 bases: TGCAGCGTTGAAGGATATGGCTACACCTTC. Supplemented by reference TRBV29-1 and TRBJ1-2, the full variable domain reads SAVISQKPSRDICQRGTSLTIQCQVDSQVTMMFWYRQQPGQSLTLIATANQGSEATYESGFVIDKFPISRPNLTFSTLTVSNMSPEDSSIYLCSVEGYGYTFGSGTRLTVV.

This clonotype has a handful of counts. The chain carries TRBV18 and TRBJ2-3, with D maybe TRBD2 (6 bases). CDR1 and CDR2 (germline): KGHSH, LQKENI. V lost 2 bases, J lost 6 bases, and 15 bases lay in between. This CDR3 spans 15 amino acids. The CDR3 DNA reads as TGTGCCAGCTCACCAATTACGGGGGAGGAGGATACGCAGTATTTT. Translated: CASSPITGEEDTQYF.

This clonotype was seen ten or more times. The CDR3 DNA reads as TGCAGCGTTCTTGCCAACGAGCAGTACTTC. Translating gives CSVLANEQYF. This sequence joins TRBV29-1 and TRBJ2-7; unclear D gene. V lost 5 bases, J lost 5 bases, and 7 bases lay in between. From germline, CDR1 is SQVTM and CDR2 ANQGSEA. The CDR3 length is 10 residues.

This clonotype was found many times. The chain employs TRBV12-2 and TRBJ2-3; no check of the table's D call, TRBD2, against the DNA was made. TRBV12-2 is listed as a pseudogene. The length of the CDR3 is 16 residues. The CDR3 is CASRLPLAGGKDTQYF. CDR3 nucleotides: TGTGCAAGTCGCTTACCGTTAGCGGGGGGGAAAGATACGCAGTATTTT.

This clonotype was counted many times. This rearrangement joins TRBV19 to TRBJ2-1; the match to TRBD2 covers 10 bases. The V gene's germline CDR1 is LNHDA and CDR2 SQIVND (reference sequence). The CDR3 contains 16 residues. V shed 0 bases, J shed 8 bases, and the junction held 7 bases outside the gene matches. The DNA of the CDR3 is TGTGCCAGTAGTATAGATCAACTAGCGGGAACGGATGAGCAGTTCTTC. Translated, it gives CASSIDQLAGTDEQFF.

In this sample, this clonotype turned up many times. The genes are TRBV6-2 or TRBV6-3 and TRBJ2-7; D call uncertain. CDR3 size: 12 residues. V lost 5 bases, J lost 0 bases, and 5 bases lay in between. Germline loops: CDR1 MNHEY, CDR2 SVGEGT. The CDR3 reads CASSQSSYEQYF. The CDR3 DNA follows: TGTGCCAGCAGTCAGAGCTCCTACGAGCAGTACTTC.